This TCR beta chain was documented in a study of T cell responses to AZD1222 COVID-19 vaccine (dated by TCRdb to about 2021). In terms of the full investigation: TCR sequencing covered 233 trial participants: 207 given two doses of AZD1222 and approximately 26 given two doses of MenACWY control vaccine. Enrollment into the trials was organized by age into subgroups of 18-55, 56-69 and 70-plus years, and those subgroups contained about 160, 30 and 59 TCR-sequenced participants, respectively.

Broader findings and caveats from the paper: Reportedly, close to half of the unique spike-specific TCRs recognized epitopes lying outside the regions that are mutated in the B.1.351 and B.1.1.7 variants. Conclusions about previously exposed vaccinees were limited because only a handful of AZD1222 recipients were SARS-CoV-2 seropositive at baseline. Spike-specific TCR breadth and depth rose significantly after two AZD1222 doses compared with day 0 and with MenACWY recipients. CD4 TCRs associated with the vaccine covered the entire spike protein, and the dominant responses were in regions 160-218 and 743-854. Most participants were white British and females outnumbered males, and the authors suggested that clonal diversity may have been underestimated. Because no samples from the day 14 peak response were available, repertoires could be characterized only after the peak T cell response. The 56-69-year group was small, and its depth increase did not reach significance, likely because of low power.

The CDR3 regions of human TCRbeta chains were analyzed by immunosequencing. The paper's processing steps were these. TCRs in the repertoires were compared against a reference library of SARS-CoV-2-specific TCRs that had been generated with the MIRA antigen-specificity platform. Breadth was defined as the fraction of unique TCRs that were SARS-CoV-2-associated. Depth was defined as the fraction of total T cells that were SARS-CoV-2-associated. Each spike-specific TCR was assigned to its reactive spike region and to a CD4 or CD8 class using the MIRA data. Log10-transformed breadth and depth values were compared by one-way ANOVA with Sidak's multiple comparisons tests. TCRdb retrieved this table from immuneACCESS and kept in-frame rearrangements only. Not all clones are present; in checked studies, unresolved V genes account for under half, and no reason is known for the remainder. For V, J and clone size, that table is used; D and trimming come from the DNA. The table for this sample lists 70,000 to 100,000 clones; 80% to 95% of them were counted only once. Roughly 3% of the sample rests with the top ten.

V was cut back by 4 bases and J by 4 bases, leaving a gap of 7 bases between them. Reading the germline V gene (reference sequence) gives CDR1 SGHNT and CDR2 YYREEE. Measured from the cysteine to the phenylalanine, the CDR3 is 12 residues long. Only CDR3 DNA is held: 36 bases, read in frame from base 1. Notes on this clone: No cognate antigen has been identified for it. No qualities accompany the bases; no much larger clone lies one base away.

The time point label, read with the paper, signifies: about 28 days (+/-7) after the second vaccine dose. AZD1222 recipients whose second dose came at about 4 weeks and those whose second dose came at about 12 weeks were combined into one group, since spike-specific TCR depth and breadth did not differ between the two schedules. Vaccinee samples came from UK trials COV001 and COV002, including a single-blind randomized controlled phase 2/3 trial of AZD1222 (ChAdOx1 nCoV-19) in healthy adults. For TCRbeta chain sequencing, PBMC samples were collected from trial participants at day 0 and at day 28 after the second dose.

The source of this sequence is an adult who received the AZD1222 COVID-19 vaccine. The sequencing used peripheral blood, collected 28 days after the second AZD1222 dose. The rearranged segments are TRBV5-4 and TRBJ2-3; confidence is insufficient to name the D gene. CDR3 protein: CASSATSDTQYF. The nucleotides are TGTGCCAGCAGCGCAACTTCAGATACGCAGTATTTT.